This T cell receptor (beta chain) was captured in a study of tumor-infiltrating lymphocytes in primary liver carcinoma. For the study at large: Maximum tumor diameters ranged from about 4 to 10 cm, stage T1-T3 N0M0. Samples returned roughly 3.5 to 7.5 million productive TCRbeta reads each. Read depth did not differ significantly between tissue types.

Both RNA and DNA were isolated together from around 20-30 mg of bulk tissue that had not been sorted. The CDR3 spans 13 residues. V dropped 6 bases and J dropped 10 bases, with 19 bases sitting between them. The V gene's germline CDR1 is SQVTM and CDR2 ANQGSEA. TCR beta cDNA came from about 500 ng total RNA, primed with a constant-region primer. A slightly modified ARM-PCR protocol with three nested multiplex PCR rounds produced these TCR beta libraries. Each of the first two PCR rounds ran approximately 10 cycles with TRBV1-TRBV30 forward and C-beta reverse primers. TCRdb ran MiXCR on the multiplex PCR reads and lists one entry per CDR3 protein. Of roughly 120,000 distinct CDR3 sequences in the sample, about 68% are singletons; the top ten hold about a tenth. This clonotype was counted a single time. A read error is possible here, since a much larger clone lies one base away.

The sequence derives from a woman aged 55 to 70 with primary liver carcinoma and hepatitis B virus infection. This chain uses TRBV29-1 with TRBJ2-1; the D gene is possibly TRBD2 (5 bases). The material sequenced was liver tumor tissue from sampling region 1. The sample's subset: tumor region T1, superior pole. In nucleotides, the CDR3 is TGCAGCGTGGCTAGCCGGAGACTGCGGGAGCAGTTCTTC. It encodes CSVASRRLREQFF.